Reported below is one TCR beta chain. This clone's antigen is unknown. There are no base qualities to consult, and no much larger clone falls within one base. TCRbeta CDR3 regions were amplified from genomic DNA using the immunoSEQ Assay, a bias-controlled multiplex PCR. On the study's bioinformatics: The number of nucleated cells in each sample was estimated from the amplification of reference gene primers within the assay. Sequence reads were collapsed and filtered to measure the absolute abundance of every unique TCRbeta CDR3 rearrangement. For each sample, productive Simpson clonality was calculated as the square root of Simpson's diversity index over productive rearrangements. TCRdb stores this immuneACCESS table with in-frame sequences only. Part of the clones is absent; in the studies checked, under half of the shortfall reflects unresolved V genes, and no reason is known for the rest. V, J and clone size are those of that table, while D and trimming were read from the DNA. Recorded for this sample are about 100,000 clones; roughly nine tenths of them occurred a single time. The ten most abundant clones make up about 2.2% of the sample.

The data were obtained in a study of blood T cell repertoires in COVID-19 (dated by TCRdb to the early 2020s). Turning to the overall study: Collaborator samples came from the United States, Italy and Spain and covered acute and convalescent phases of COVID-19. Where available, HLA class I and class II types were taken from metadata supplied by the sample provider and were not determined by assay-based typing. The dataset comprised deeply sampled blood TCRbeta repertoires from subjects exposed to, actively infected with, or recovered from COVID-19. The material from the prospective study consisted of cDNA or gDNA derived from T cells, B-cell-depleted T cells, or PBMCs. The repertoires were made available in a free public database intended to serve as a resource for research on the immune response to SARS-CoV-2. The samples were drawn from the first 160 participants of the ongoing ImmuneRACE study and from 950 to 1,500 subjects provided by 6 global collaborators. A de-identified subject ID, COVID-19 status, age in years and sex were almost always included in the sample metadata. The research as a whole found: The quantity of clinical and demographic metadata differed by source and by participant and was supplied without curation.

Collaborating institutions collected whole blood in K2EDTA tubes following their own protocols. Collaborator samples were shipped for TCRbeta analysis as frozen whole blood, isolated PBMCs, or DNA extracted from either sample type. The germline ends are 17 bases apart after V is trimmed by 5 bases and J by 3 bases. CDR1 and CDR2 are read off the germline V gene as MNHEY and SVGAGI. There are 15 amino acids in the CDR3, from cysteine to phenylalanine inclusive. Only the CDR3 DNA stays, 45 bases, in frame from base 1. The chain joins TRBV6-5 to TRBJ2-7, with TRBD1 perhaps the D gene, on 6 matching bases. The sequenced material came from peripheral blood. This TCR was recovered from a man aged 45 to 65 with active COVID-19. Here is the DNA: TGTGCCAGCAGTAGTGGTCAGGGGTATTACTACGAGCAGTACTTC. This sequence encodes CASSSGQGYYYEQYF.